This T cell receptor beta chain was observed in a study of vaccination effects on CD4 cells after COVID-19. Findings and limits, study-wide: The study got few convalescent patients and did not collect any early post-infection timepoints. Whether induced by infection or by vaccine, clones showed marked clonal contraction late after vaccination.

This clone was counted a single time. What it binds is unknown. TCRdb's copy holds only in-frame clones and misses some; the assay was immunoSEQ multiplex PCR. The profile shows tens of thousands of clones, 75% to 80% of them singletons. Germline CDR1 is LNHDA and CDR2 is SQIVND (reference sequence). The CDR3 loop spans 15 amino acids. V shed 2 bases, J shed 2 bases, and the junction held 3 bases outside the gene matches. The culture ran for roughly ten days, and then CD4+ T cells were isolated. Half of the medium was exchanged for IL-2 medium on both days 3 and 7. This TCR was sampled from a human donor who received a COVID-19 vaccine. The chain uses TRBV19 and TRBJ1-5; TRBD1 matches 7 bases. The sequencing used CD4+ T cells from PBMCs cultured without peptide, collected before COVID-19 vaccination. CDR3: CASSIRQGGNQPQHF. Here the CDR3 DNA reads TGTGCCAGTAGTATACGACAGGGTGGCAATCAGCCCCAGCATTTT.